This T cell receptor (beta chain) came from a study of T cells in localized non-small cell lung cancer. Study-wide points: Without multi-region sequencing, intratumor heterogeneity could not be excluded. Measurement of T cell clonality placed uninvolved adjacent lung highest, above the level in tumor. The appearance of a median approximately 60 of the top 100 tumor clones was seen in adjacent lung.

J was trimmed by 2 bases and V by 1 base; bases with no gene match: 6. The germline CDR1 and CDR2 sequences are SEHNR and FQNEAQ (reference sequence). CDR3 length: 16 amino acids. Here immunoSEQ multiplex PCR was the method, and the copy in TCRdb shows in-frame clones only, minus some. The data show roughly 30,000 clones, 85% to 95% seen once. For this clone: No antigen is known for it.

This sample comprised peripheral blood, obtained before any cancer treatment. This rearrangement joins TRBV7-9 to TRBJ2-5; 8 bases fit TRBD2. The source of this sequence is a female donor older than 55 with stage I lung adenocarcinoma. The CDR3 DNA reads as TGTGCCAGCAGCTTAGTGCGGGGGGATAAGCAAGAGACCCAGTACTTC. This translates into CASSLVRGDKQETQYF.